The source of this T cell receptor (beta chain) is a study of a mutant IDH1 vaccine in newly diagnosed glioma. Background on the study: Eight vaccine doses were administered to patients at weeks 1, 3, 5, 7, 11, 15, 19 and 23. With temozolomide cycles, or 4-6 weeks after radiotherapy alone, vaccination was started. Every participant had undergone radiotherapy, temozolomide, or both before, and most underwent both.

With respect to this clone: The antigen remains undetermined.

As for time point: week 23, last vaccination. Each vaccine dose was 300 ug of mutant IDH1 20-mer peptide, with topical imiquimod. CDR3 size: 14 residues. V shed 3 bases and J 6 bases; nucleotides not matched to a gene: 2. Germline V gene sequence: CDR1 SGDLS, CDR2 YYNGEE. Clones were sequenced by immunoSEQ multiplex PCR, and TCRdb holds only the in-frame ones, with some missing. This repertoire shows tens of thousands of clones, around 80% found once; its top ten account for approximately 7.6%. The TCR sequence derives from a woman aged 35 to 49 with glioma. Some clones in this sample may be carry-over from other donors' samples. The specimen was PBMCs, collected from a glioma patient whose treatment included an IDH1 peptide vaccine. The J gene is TRBJ1-4, the V gene TRBV9, with 10 positions matching TRBD1. The CDR3 is CASSAGQGDEKLFF. CDR3 DNA sequence: TGTGCCAGCAGCGCCGGACAGGGGGATGAAAAACTGTTTTTT.